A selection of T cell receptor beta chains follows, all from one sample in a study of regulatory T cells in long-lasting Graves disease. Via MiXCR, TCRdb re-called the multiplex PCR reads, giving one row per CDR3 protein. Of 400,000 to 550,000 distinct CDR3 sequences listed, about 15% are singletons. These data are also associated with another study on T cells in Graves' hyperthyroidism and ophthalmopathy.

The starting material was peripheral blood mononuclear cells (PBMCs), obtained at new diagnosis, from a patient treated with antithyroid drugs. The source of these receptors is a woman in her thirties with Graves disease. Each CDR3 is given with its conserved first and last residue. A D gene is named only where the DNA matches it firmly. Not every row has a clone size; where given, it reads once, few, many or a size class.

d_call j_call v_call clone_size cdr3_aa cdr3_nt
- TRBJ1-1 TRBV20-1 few CSAAGEKVEAFF TGCAGTGCGGCAGGGGAGAAGGTCGAAGCTTTCTTT
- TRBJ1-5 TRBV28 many CASRWGTVGNQPQHF TGTGCCAGCAGGTGGGGGACCGTGGGCAATCAGCCCCAGCATTTT
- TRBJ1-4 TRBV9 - CASSVLGERGEKLFF TGTGCCAGCAGCGTATTAGGGGAACGAGGTGAAAAACTGTTTTTT
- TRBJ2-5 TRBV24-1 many CATSAAGTQYF TGTGCCACCAGTGCCGCCGGGACCCAGTACTTC
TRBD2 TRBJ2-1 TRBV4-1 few CASSQNWASGRLGEQFF TGCGCCAGCAGCCAAAATTGGGCTAGCGGGAGACTGGGTGAGCAGTTCTTC
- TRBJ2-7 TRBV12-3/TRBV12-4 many CASSSDSYEQYF TGTGCCAGCAGCTCGGACAGCTACGAGCAGTACTTC
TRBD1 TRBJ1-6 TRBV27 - CASREAGTGVTPLHF TGTGCCAGCAGAGAAGCCGGGACAGGGGTAACACCCCTCCACTTT
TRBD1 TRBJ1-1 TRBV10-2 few CASRQGMGTEAFF TGCGCCAGCAGACAGGGGATGGGAACTGAAGCTTTCTTT
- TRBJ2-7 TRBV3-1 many CASSRQKRSSYEQYF TGTGCCAGCAGCCGCCAAAAAAGGAGCTCCTACGAGCAGTACTTC
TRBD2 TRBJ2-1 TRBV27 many CASSPPRLAGGNEQFF TGTGCCAGCAGCCCCCCCCGACTAGCGGGAGGGAATGAGCAGTTCTTC
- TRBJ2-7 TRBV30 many CAWSVGPAHEQYF TGTGCCTGGAGTGTAGGGCCCGCTCACGAGCAGTACTTC
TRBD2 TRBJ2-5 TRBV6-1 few CASMPRAGGTKETQYF TGTGCCAGCATGCCTAGAGCGGGAGGGACAAAGGAGACCCAGTACTTC
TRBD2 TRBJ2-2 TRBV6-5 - CASSYSTGTSGSWTGELFF TGTGCCAGCAGTTACTCAACGGGTACTAGCGGGAGTTGGACCGGGGAGCTGTTCTTT
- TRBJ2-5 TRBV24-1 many CATSERDRRNETQYF TGTGCCACCAGTGAAAGAGACAGGAGGAATGAGACCCAGTACTTC
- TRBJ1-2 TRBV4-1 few CASSQAIARPGGYTF TGCGCCAGCAGCCAAGCTATAGCCCGGCCGGGAGGCTACACCTTC
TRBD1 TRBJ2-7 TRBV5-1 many CASSVGQGADEQYF TGCGCCAGCAGCGTAGGACAGGGGGCGGACGAGCAGTACTTC
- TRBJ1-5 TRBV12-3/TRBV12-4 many CASSLASGGSQPQHF TGTGCCAGCAGTTTAGCGTCGGGGGGCAGTCAGCCCCAGCATTTT
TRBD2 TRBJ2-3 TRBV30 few CAWSVTLTSRSTDTQYF TGTGCCTGGAGTGTAACTTTGACTAGCAGGAGCACAGATACGCAGTATTTT
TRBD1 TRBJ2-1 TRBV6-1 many CASSAGTGDANEQFF TGTGCCAGCAGTGCCGGGACAGGGGACGCCAATGAGCAGTTCTTC
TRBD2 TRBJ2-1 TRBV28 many CASSLLGAGGPLF TGTGCCAGCAGTTTGCTGGGGGCGGGAGGGCCCCTCTTC